The next 19 T cell receptor beta chains were all read from a single sample in a study of shared clonotypes between healthy human individuals. Repertoires were generated with immunoSEQ multiplex PCR, while TCRdb's copy carries only in-frame clones and drops some. The sample holds roughly 2.6 million clones, just over 90% seen once. The sequencing input was naive CD4+ T cells sorted from blood. Regarding subset: CD45RA+ positively selected. The origin of the receptors is a young man in good health.

The gene calls are TRBV5-4 and TRBJ2-1, with 9 bases that match TRBD2. Germline V gene data show CDR1 as SGHNT and CDR2 as YYREEE (reference sequence). With V trimmed by 3 bases and J by 13 bases, 5 bases remained unmatched. The CDR3 loop spans 12 amino acids. CDR3 sequence: CASSSGLAEQFF. The CDR3 bases are TGTGCCAGCAGCTCGGGACTAGCTGAACAGTTCTTC.

Regarding this clone: The identical CDR3 is also encoded by other nucleotide sequences in the sample. The V gene is TRBV5-1, the J gene TRBJ2-3; D unclear. V dropped 0 bases and J dropped 5 bases, with 7 bases sitting between them. CDR1 and CDR2 (germline): SGHRS, YFSETQ. The CDR3 has 13 residues. For the CDR3, the DNA is TGCGCCAGCAGCTTGGGAAGTGGAGATACGCAGTATTTT. Its translation: CASSLGSGDTQYF.

The chain has TRBV7-2 and TRBJ2-7; a weak D match, TRBD1 (6 bases). Between the trimmed V and J ends, which lost 5 bases and 9 bases, there was a span of 14 bases. The CDR3 is 12 residues long. Germline V gene lookup returns CDR1 SGHTA and CDR2 FQGNSA. The CDR3 protein is CASSLGHGRQYF. For the CDR3, the DNA is TGTGCCAGCAGCCTGGGACATGGCAGGCAGTACTTC.

The rearrangement joins TRBV11-3 to TRBJ2-7, with D hard to call. In germline, CDR1 is SGHNT, CDR2 YENEEA. V lost 6 bases to trimming and J lost 4 bases, with 13 bases between them. The CDR3 is made up of 13 amino acids. CDR3: CASRLLRRYEQYF. The CDR3 nucleotides read TGTGCCAGCAGACTCCTCCGCCGGTACGAGCAGTACTTC.

This chain uses TRBV10-3 with TRBJ2-1, with D possibly being TRBD2 (6 bases). The germline V gene encodes CDR1 ENHRY and CDR2 SYGVKD. The CDR3 runs to 15 residues. Trimming took off 4 bases at V and 3 bases at J, with 13 bases between the two ends. CDR3 nucleotide sequence: TGTGCCATCAGTGGAACTAGCAGCCTCTACAATGAGCAGTTCTTC. Protein product: CAISGTSSLYNEQFF.

This chain links TRBV5-6 with TRBJ2-7; possible D gene TRBD2, 7 bases. With 9 bases removed from V and 4 bases from J, the gap between germline ends came to 14 bases. CDR3 length: 12 residues. CDR1 and CDR2 (germline): SGHDT, YYEEEE. CDR3: CATTGGEYEQYF. In DNA, the CDR3 is TGTGCCACGACGGGGGGCGAGTACGAGCAGTACTTC.

The chain is built from TRBV5-4 and TRBJ1-1; D uncertain. V lost 3 bases and J 1 base, leaving 13 bases between the germline ends. Per the germline V gene, CDR1 is SGHNT and CDR2 is YYREEE (reference sequence). This CDR3 spans 15 amino acids. The CDR3, as DNA: TGTGCCAGCAGCTCCCAGAGTACGTCGAACACTGAAGCTTTCTTT. Translating gives CASSSQSTSNTEAFF.

This clone appeared a single time. The rearrangement uses TRBV12-5 and TRBJ2-1; 10 bases agree with TRBD2. Germline-derived CDR1 and CDR2 are LGHNT and FRNRAP. The CDR3 covers 16 residues. The ends lost 9 bases at V and 6 bases at J; junction bases unmatched: 14. The CDR3 DNA reads TGTGCTAGGGCAAAGGGAGCGGGAGGGCCAGGCAATGAGCAGTTCTTC. This codes for CARAKGAGGPGNEQFF. Supplemented by reference TRBV12-5 and TRBJ2-1, the full variable domain reads DARVTQTPRHKVTEMGQEVTMRCQPILGHNTVFWYRQTMMQGLELLAYFRNRAPLDDSGMPKDRFSAEMPDATLATLKIQPSEPRDSAVYFCARAKGAGGPGNEQFFGPGTRLTVL.

The chain uses TRBV7-9 and TRBJ1-4; the D gene is possibly TRBD1 (5 bases). Germline lookup yields CDR1 SEHNR and CDR2 FQNEAQ (reference sequence). The CDR3 loop spans 16 amino acids. Trimming left V 1 base short and J 2 bases short, with 11 bases between. CDR3 coding DNA: TGTGCCAGCAGCTTAGACGTATGGGGGACTAATGAAAAACTGTTTTTT. It yields the protein CASSLDVWGTNEKLFF.

The CDR3 nucleotides read TGCGCCAGCAGCTTGGGACAGGGAGGTCGGGCCTACGAGCAGTACTTC. This encodes CASSLGQGGRAYEQYF. The chain has TRBV5-1 and TRBJ2-7; tentative D call: TRBD1 (7 bases). The CDR3 loop spans 16 amino acids. Germline CDR1 is SGHRS and CDR2 is YFSETQ. Trimming took off 0 bases at V and 2 bases at J, with 15 bases between the two ends.

Regarding this clone: This specimen includes other DNA sequences encoding the same CDR3. As DNA, the CDR3 is TGTGCCAGCAGTCCGCCGGGACAGGGGGCTGGAAACACCATATATTTT. As protein: CASSPPGQGAGNTIYF. The genes are TRBV28 and TRBJ1-3, with 11 bases matching TRBD1. Germline V gene sequence: CDR1 MDHEN, CDR2 SYDVKM. CDR3 length: 16 amino acids. Germline trimming cut 5 bases from V and 2 bases from J; bases unmatched to any gene: 5.

A note on this clone: Different DNA sequences within this sample yield the same CDR3. This rearrangement joins TRBV5-1 to TRBJ1-4; 7 bases map to TRBD1. The germline V gene has CDR1 SGHRS and CDR2 YFSETQ. V lost 3 bases to trimming and J lost 5 bases; unmatched junction nucleotides: 4. The CDR3 loop spans 14 amino acids. CDR3 bases: TGCGCCAGCAGCTCAGGACAGGAAAATGAAAAACTGTTTTTT. The encoded protein is CASSSGQENEKLFF.

The rearrangement joins TRBV7-6 to TRBJ2-3; 7 nucleotides align to TRBD1. V lost 1 base to trimming and J lost 0 bases; unmatched junction nucleotides: 1. Germline V lookup: CDR1 SGHVS, CDR2 FNYEAQ. The CDR3 is made up of 15 amino acids. This CDR3 is CASSLGDRSTDTQYF. The CDR3 nucleotides read TGTGCCAGCAGCTTAGGGGACAGAAGCACAGATACGCAGTATTTT.

Concerning this clone: Within the sample, other DNA sequences also encode this same CDR3. This chain links TRBV7-9 with TRBJ1-4; no reliable D call. Trimming pared 1 base from V and 4 bases from J, leaving 4 bases between. Germline CDR1 and CDR2: SEHNR and FQNEAQ (reference sequence). The CDR3 contains 13 residues. The CDR3 bases are TGTGCCAGCAGCTTAGATCTTAATGAAAAACTGTTTTTT. Its translation is CASSLDLNEKLFF. Drawing the rest from reference TRBV7-9 and TRBJ1-4, the complete variable domain is DTGVSQNPRHKITKRGQNVTFRCDPISEHNRLYWYRQTLGQGPEFLTYFQNEAQLEKSRLLSDRFSAERPKGSFSTLEIQRTEQGDSAMYLCASSLDLNEKLFFGSGTQLSVL.

DNA of the CDR3: TGTGCCAGCAGCTTCTCGACAGGGATCGAAAAACTGTTTTTT. Translation: CASSFSTGIEKLFF. V usage is TRBV5-4 and J usage is TRBJ1-4; 7 bases are a match to TRBD1. This CDR3 has 14 residues. CDR1 and CDR2 (germline): SGHNT, YYREEE (reference sequence). V shed 2 bases, J shed 8 bases, and the junction held 6 bases outside the gene matches.

The chain employs TRBV10-3 and TRBJ1-1; 9 nucleotides align to TRBD1. This CDR3 comprises 15 residues. Germline V gene lookup returns CDR1 ENHRY and CDR2 SYGVKD. Unmatched junction bases numbered 6, after V lost 6 bases and J lost 1 base. The CDR3 DNA follows: TGTGCCATCAGATACCAGGGACAGGGGAACACTGAAGCTTTCTTT. Residues: CAIRYQGQGNTEAFF.

For this clone: Other DNA sequences from this sample encode an identical CDR3 as well. The J gene is TRBJ1-5, the V gene TRBV27, with 8 positions matching TRBD1. The V gene end was trimmed by 6 bases and the J gene end by 2 bases; junction bases not matched to a gene: 0. CDR3 length equals 13 residues. Germline values: CDR1 MNHEY, CDR2 SMNVEV (reference sequence). The CDR3 DNA reads as TGTGCCAGCAGGGGACAGGGCAATCAGCCCCAGCATTTT. Its translation: CASRGQGNQPQHF.

The chain links TRBV25-1 to TRBJ2-7, with TRBD1 identical over 7 bases. V shed 4 bases and J 1 base; nucleotides not matched to a gene: 4. The CDR3 length is 14 residues. Germline CDR1 is MGHDK and CDR2 is SYGVNS. In nucleotides, the CDR3 is TGTGCCAGCAGTGTCACAGGGGATTCCTACGAGCAGTACTTC. This sequence encodes CASSVTGDSYEQYF.

There are a few counts of this clone. The J gene is TRBJ1-5, the V gene TRBV5-4, with D perhaps matching TRBD1 (5 bases). Germline V gene data show CDR1 as SGHNT and CDR2 as YYREEE (reference sequence). With 4 bases removed from V and 2 bases from J, the gap between germline ends came to 10 bases. The CDR3 is made up of 14 amino acids. The CDR3 DNA is TGTGCCAGCAGCGTCATAGGGGGCAATCAGCCCCAGCATTTT. Its translation: CASSVIGGNQPQHF. The whole variable domain, filled in from reference TRBV5-4 and TRBJ1-5, reads ETGVTQSPTHLIKTRGQQVTLRCSSQSGHNTVSWYQQALGQGPQFIFQYYREEENGRGNFPPRFSGLQFPNYSSELNVNALELDDSALYLCASSVIGGNQPQHFGDGTRLSIL.